This T cell receptor (beta chain) emerged from a study of T-cell reconstitution after alpha-beta-depleted transplantation in children. The study's findings and limits: From newly produced T cells came most of the T-cell counts and diversity one year after transplant. Alpha-beta T cells present about two months after transplant were reported to originate from several hundred expanded graft clones.

In its sample, this clonotype was seen a few times. Its specificity is not known. CDR1 SNHLY and CDR2 FYNNEI come from the germline V gene. There are 16 residues in the CDR3. Trimming left V 4 bases short and J 5 bases short, with 20 bases between. Unique molecular identifiers were used in preparing the TCRbeta library. TCRdb ran MiXCR on the PCR reads and lists one entry per CDR3 protein. This sample yields 65,000 to 70,000 distinct CDR3 sequences, of which approximately 4.4% are seen a single time; over 15% belongs to the top ten. The input for sequencing was PBMCs, mostly from graft donor cells, taken 180 days after TCRalphabeta/CD19-depleted stem cell transplant. The clonotype originates from a boy less than two years old who had a stem cell transplant for acute myeloid leukemia, so the T cells may come from the graft donor. The chain recombines TRBV2 with TRBJ2-5; D may correspond to TRBD1 or TRBD2 (6 bases each). The CDR3 loop reads CASSGGRGPTVETQYF. CDR3 nucleotide sequence: TGTGCCAGCAGTGGGGGCCGGGGGCCAACCGTGGAGACCCAGTACTTC. Based on the CDR3 plus reference TRBV2 and TRBJ2-5, the full variable domain is EPEVTQTPSHQVTQMGQEVILRCVPISNHLYFYWYRQILGQKVEFLVSFYNNEISEKSEIFDDQFSVERPDGSNFTLKIRSTKLEDSAMYFCASSGGRGPTVETQYFGPGTRLLVL.